The 29 T cell receptor beta chains presented below share a single source sample, sequenced in a study of blood T cell repertoires in COVID-19. Here immunoSEQ multiplex PCR was the method, and the copy in TCRdb shows in-frame clones only, minus some. The sample contains 200,000 to 250,000 clones, 90% of which appear only once. Sequencing used PBMCs or T cells enriched from blood (not recorded which). These receptors all come from a man in his thirties or forties who had been exposed to COVID-19.

The gene calls are TRBV7-2 and TRBJ2-1; 9 bases are a match to TRBD1. CDR3 length: 18 amino acids. Trimming cost V 2 bases and J 9 bases; bases outside gene matches: 17. The germline CDR1 and CDR2 sequences are SGHTA and FQGNSA. In nucleotides, the CDR3 is TGTGCCAGCAGCTTATCAATAGGACCGGGACAGGGTTTTGGTGAGCAGTTCTTC. Amino acid sequence: CASSLSIGPGQGFGEQFF.

The chain combines TRBV7-8 with TRBJ1-1, with no clear D. CDR1 is SGHVS, CDR2 FQNEAQ, per germline. Trimming cost V 5 bases and J 0 bases, with 13 bases left between them. The CDR3 sequence is 15 residues long. This CDR3 reads CASSPRRYLNTEAFF. For the CDR3, the DNA is TGTGCCAGCAGCCCAAGGAGGTATCTGAACACTGAAGCTTTCTTT.

For this clone: This sample includes further DNA sequences coding for the same CDR3. The genes are TRBV19 and TRBJ2-1; no firm D call. The CDR3 has 13 residues. The V end was cut by 3 bases, the J end by 5 bases, with 8 bases between. Germline V gives CDR1 LNHDA, CDR2 SQIVND (reference sequence). The CDR3 is CASSIGQNNEQFF. CDR3 nucleotides: TGTGCCAGTAGTATTGGCCAGAACAATGAGCAGTTCTTC. Using reference TRBV19 and TRBJ2-1 for the parts outside the CDR3, the full variable domain is DGGITQSPKYLFRKEGQNVTLSCEQNLNHDAMYWYRQDPGQGLRLIYYSQIVNDFQKGDIAEGYSVSREKKESFPLTVTSAQKNPTAFYLCASSIGQNNEQFFGPGTRLTVL.

This sequence joins TRBV29-1 and TRBJ2-3; D perhaps matches TRBD2 (5 bases). The CDR3 runs to 11 residues. V shed 7 bases and J shed 5 bases, with 10 bases lying between them. Germline CDR1 and CDR2: SQVTM and ANQGSEA. CDR3 residues: CSANREDTQYF. In DNA form, the CDR3 reads TGCAGCGCTAACCGGGAAGATACGCAGTATTTT.

The chain links TRBV4-2 to TRBJ1-1; D gene uncertain. Germline loops: CDR1 LGHNA, CDR2 YNFKEQ. The CDR3 is made up of 17 amino acids. V lost 3 bases to trimming and J lost 3 bases, with 20 bases between them. CDR3 amino acids: CASSHPRTTYPDTEAFF. The CDR3 bases are TGTGCCAGCAGCCACCCGAGGACTACCTACCCGGACACTGAAGCTTTCTTT.

The chain is built from TRBV11-3 and TRBJ1-1, with D possibly being TRBD1 (5 bases). The CDR3 spans 15 residues. Germline CDR1 reads SGHNT; CDR2 reads YENEEA. Trimming removed 5 bases from V and 1 base from J, with 14 bases in between. The CDR3 nucleotides are TGTGCCAGCAGCGCCGGGGGAACGGGGAACACTGAAGCTTTCTTT. Residues: CASSAGGTGNTEAFF.

The rearrangement links TRBV15 to TRBJ2-7, with D maybe TRBD1 (5 bases). Germline CDR1 reads LNHNV; CDR2 reads YYDKDF (reference sequence). The CDR3 spans 12 residues. V dropped 9 bases and J dropped 2 bases, with 11 bases sitting between them. The CDR3 region is CATEQVPYEQYF. CDR3 bases: TGTGCCACGGAACAGGTTCCCTACGAGCAGTACTTC.

The gene calls are TRBV30 and TRBJ1-6; possibly TRBD1 for D (6 bases). The ends were cut back, 2 bases at V and 10 bases at J, with 15 bases in the middle. Germline CDR1 is GTSNPN and CDR2 is SVGIG (reference sequence). The CDR3 runs 14 residues. The CDR3 is CAWSSDSGRSPLHF. Here the CDR3 DNA reads TGTGCCTGGAGTTCGGACAGCGGGAGGTCACCCCTCCACTTT.

This chain connects TRBV6-5 to TRBJ1-1; no firm D call. Germline CDR1 MNHEY, CDR2 SVGAGI. The length of the CDR3 is 12 residues. The germline V and J ends were trimmed by 6 bases and 4 bases, with 9 bases remaining between them. CDR3 residues: CASSSSGTEAFF. The CDR3 DNA sequence: TGTGCCAGCAGCTCCTCGGGCACTGAAGCTTTCTTT.

The chain has TRBV6-5 and TRBJ1-5; the D gene is possibly TRBD1 (5 bases). Trimming removed 4 bases at V and 1 base at J, with 14 bases between. Germline lookup yields CDR1 MNHEY and CDR2 SVGAGI. CDR3 length equals 16 residues. The CDR3 bases are TGTGCCAGCAGTTCTTTCGGGGGGATAAGCAATCAGCCCCAGCATTTT. This encodes CASSSFGGISNQPQHF.

This rearrangement joins TRBV19 to TRBJ1-5, with D possibly TRBD1 on 6 matching bases. Looked up from germline, CDR1 is LNHDA and CDR2 is SQIVND (reference sequence). Trimming shortened V by 7 bases and J by 6 bases, and 16 bases separated the two germline ends. The CDR3 loop spans 14 amino acids. CDR3 amino acids: CASTPGGQFQPQHF. CDR3 DNA: TGTGCCAGTACCCCGGGGGGACAATTTCAGCCCCAGCATTTT.

The rearrangement joins TRBV29-1 to TRBJ1-2, with 7 bases matching TRBD1. The J segment lost 8 bases and the V segment lost 2 bases, leaving 8 bases of the junction unmatched. The CDR3 covers 13 residues. Germline V gene data show CDR1 as SQVTM and CDR2 as ANQGSEA. The CDR3 bases are TGCAGCGTTGAAAGGGGGCAGGGTAAGGGCTACACCTTC. Encoded protein: CSVERGQGKGYTF.

The CDR3 nucleotides are TGTGCCAGTTCTAAACAGGGCTGGAGTGAAAAACTGTTTTTT. As protein: CASSKQGWSEKLFF. The J gene is TRBJ1-4, the V gene TRBV19; D is perhaps TRBD1 (6 bases). The CDR3 covers 14 residues. The V and J ends lost 8 bases and 7 bases respectively, with 17 bases between them. Germline CDR1 and CDR2: LNHDA and SQIVND (reference sequence).

This chain joins TRBV19 and TRBJ1-3; D uncertain. V lost 3 bases to trimming and J lost 0 bases, with 9 bases between them. This CDR3 is built from 15 residues. Germline values: CDR1 LNHDA, CDR2 SQIVND (reference sequence). The CDR3 region has the DNA TGTGCCAGTAGTATCCAGACTTTCTCTGGAAACACCATATATTTT. Its translation is CASSIQTFSGNTIYF.

The V call is TRBV4-2, the J call TRBJ2-3; 8 bases map to TRBD2. Germline lookup yields CDR1 LGHNA and CDR2 YNFKEQ. The CDR3 has 16 residues. V lost 0 bases to trimming and J lost 5 bases; unmatched junction nucleotides: 7. Written as DNA, the CDR3 is TGTGCCAGCAGCCAAGAAAATCGGGGGGGCCAAGATACGCAGTATTTT. Residues: CASSQENRGGQDTQYF.

The chain recombines TRBV10-2 with TRBJ2-3, with 9 bases fitting TRBD2. CDR1 WSHSY and CDR2 SAAADI come from the germline V gene. This CDR3 comprises 18 residues. After removal of 5 bases from V and 0 bases from J, the junction contained 12 bases not matched to a gene. The CDR3 is CASSLGAGGIGSTDTQYF. In DNA, the CDR3 is TGCGCCAGCAGTTTAGGGGCGGGGGGGATTGGTAGCACAGATACGCAGTATTTT.

The count of this clone is one. The chain combines TRBV9 with TRBJ2-5, with D maybe TRBD2 (5 bases). The CDR3 is 13 amino acids. Germline V CDR1 and CDR2: SGDLS, YYNGEE. Trimming pared 3 bases from V and 4 bases from J, leaving 10 bases between. CDR3 region: CASSARGGETQYF. In nucleotides, the CDR3 is TGTGCCAGCAGCGCCCGGGGTGGAGAGACCCAGTACTTC.

The V and J genes are TRBV7-6 and TRBJ2-2; D uncertain. Germline values: CDR1 SGHVS, CDR2 FNYEAQ. The CDR3 contains 15 residues. The germline V and J ends were trimmed by 1 base and 5 bases, with 11 bases remaining between them. Written as DNA, the CDR3 is TGTGCCAGCAGCTTAGAACCGGCCGGGACCGGGGAGCTGTTTTTT. This translates into CASSLEPAGTGELFF.

The CDR3 DNA is TGTGCCAGCAGCTCATCACAGGGGTACGAGCAGTACTTC. Its translation is CASSSSQGYEQYF. The rearrangement uses TRBV11-2 and TRBJ2-7; 7 nucleotides match TRBD1. V was pared by 4 bases and J by 4 bases, with 4 bases of the junction left unmatched. The CDR3 consists of 13 residues. Germline CDR1 reads SGHAT; CDR2 reads FQNNGV.

This clone occurred a few times. The V gene is TRBV14, the J gene TRBJ1-2; possibly TRBD1 for D (6 bases). With 1 base removed from V and 6 bases from J, the gap between germline ends came to 15 bases. Per the germline V gene, CDR1 is SGHDN and CDR2 is FVKESK. The CDR3 is 15 residues long. CDR3 sequence reads: CASSQVGHRADGYTF. The CDR3 DNA reads TGTGCCAGCAGCCAAGTCGGCCACAGGGCGGATGGCTACACCTTC.

This sequence joins TRBV18 and TRBJ1-2; TRBD1 matches at 9 bases. Germline CDR1 is KGHSH and CDR2 is LQKENI. The CDR3 loop spans 14 amino acids. J was trimmed by 4 bases and V by 2 bases; bases with no gene match: 2. The CDR3 nucleotides are TGTGCCAGCTCACCAGGGACAGGGACCTATGGCTACACCTTC. This codes for CASSPGTGTYGYTF.

The J gene is TRBJ1-1, the V gene TRBV6-5; D is perhaps TRBD1 (5 bases). CDR1 and CDR2 (germline): MNHEY, SVGAGI. V was pared by 7 bases and J by 5 bases, with 14 bases between. The CDR3 length is 13 residues. The CDR3 region has the DNA TGTGCCAGCATCCCCTCGGGGGGAACTGAAGCTTTCTTT. Protein product: CASIPSGGTEAFF.

CDR3 sequence reads: CASSSGTPTPANYGYTF. The CDR3 DNA follows: TGCGCCAGCAGTTCCGGGACACCAACCCCAGCTAACTATGGCTACACCTTC. This chain joins TRBV5-1 and TRBJ1-2, with D possibly TRBD1 on 6 matching bases. This CDR3 has 17 amino acids. The germline V and J ends were trimmed by 5 bases and 0 bases, with 20 bases remaining between them. The germline V gene encodes CDR1 SGHRS and CDR2 YFSETQ.

The J gene is TRBJ2-1, the V gene TRBV1; TRBD2 is taken as the D call from the table, unchecked against the DNA. TRBV1 is flagged as a pseudogene. This CDR3 has 16 residues. CDR3 DNA: TGCACCAGCAGCCACCCGGCGGGATGGTCCTACAATGAGCAGTTCTTC. This translates into CTSSHPAGWSYNEQFF.

The genes are TRBV4-2 and TRBJ2-5; 7 nucleotides agree with TRBD2. V shed 0 bases, J shed 4 bases, and the junction held 8 bases outside the gene matches. This CDR3 has 16 amino acids. From germline, CDR1 is LGHNA and CDR2 YNFKEQ. The chain's CDR3 is CASSQDKQGGPETQYF. The CDR3 DNA follows: TGTGCCAGCAGCCAAGATAAGCAGGGAGGGCCAGAGACCCAGTACTTC.

V usage is TRBV13 and J usage is TRBJ2-5; tentatively, D is TRBD2 (6 bases). Trimming took off 5 bases at V and 7 bases at J, with 14 bases between the two ends. CDR3 length: 13 amino acids. From germline, CDR1 is PRHDT and CDR2 FYEKMQ (reference sequence). CDR3 bases: TGTGCCAGCAGCCTGGGGGGTTTGGGGACCCAGTACTTC. It yields the protein CASSLGGLGTQYF.

The chain joins TRBV18 to TRBJ1-1; possible D gene TRBD1, 5 bases. V was trimmed by 4 bases and J by 3 bases, leaving 12 bases between them. Germline CDR1 reads KGHSH; CDR2 reads LQKENI. CDR3 length: 14 amino acids. The CDR3 nucleotides are TGTGCCAGCTCACACCCCGCGGGGGACACTGAAGCTTTCTTT. As protein: CASSHPAGDTEAFF.

This chain links TRBV10-3 with TRBJ2-6, with D uncertain. V dropped 0 bases and J dropped 0 bases, with 3 bases sitting between them. Germline assignment: CDR1 ENHRY and CDR2 SYGVKD. The CDR3 sequence is 15 residues long. CDR3 coding DNA: TGTGCCATCAGTGAGTCCGGCTCTGGGGCCAACGTCCTGACTTTC. It specifies CAISESGSGANVLTF.

The chain links TRBV10-2 to TRBJ1-1; 8 nucleotides agree with TRBD1. The CDR3 length is 12 residues. J was trimmed by 5 bases and V by 9 bases; bases with no gene match: 5. Germline-derived CDR1 and CDR2 are WSHSY and SAAADI. The CDR3, as DNA: TGCGCCAGTTCGCAGGGGGCTACTGAAGCTTTCTTT. It is translated as CASSQGATEAFF.